These 8 T cell receptor beta chains were sequenced from one sample in a study of post-analysis software for immune sequencing data. Regarding the study as a whole: Controls showed lower frequencies than patients for roughly 5 TRBV segments, and TRBV5-6, TRBV5-1 and TRBV20-1 were among these.

Antigen specificity for these receptors is unknown. Every TCR beta cDNA library bore unique molecular identifiers. TCRdb reprocessed the PCR reads via MiXCR and lists one record per CDR3 protein. The table lists fewer than 700,000 distinct CDR3 sequences, 40% to 50% of them singletons. Sample: blood. All receptors come from a girl aged 5-17 years with multiple sclerosis.

The rearrangement joins TRBV2 to TRBJ2-7; 9 positions agree with TRBD1. J gave up 1 base and V 4 bases, and 5 bases lay outside the gene matches. CDR3 length: 15 amino acids. The germline V gene encodes CDR1 SNHLY and CDR2 FYNNEI. In nucleotides, the CDR3 is TGTGCCAGCAGTGTAACAGGGGGCGCTTCCTACGAGCAGTACTTC. It is translated as CASSVTGGASYEQYF.

Regarding this clonotype: One junction end disagrees with the germline gene, perhaps due to a read error. This chain uses TRBV20-1 with TRBJ2-7; 9 nucleotides agree with TRBD1. The CDR3 contains 15 residues. The V gene's germline CDR1 is DFQATT and CDR2 SNEGSKA (reference sequence). The chain's CDR3 is CSAGDRDRGSYEQYF. DNA for the CDR3: TGCAGTGCTGGAGATCGAGACAGGGGGTCCTACGAGCAGTACTTC.

This clonotype was detected only a few times. V and J are TRBV29-1 and TRBJ2-5, with 7 bases matching TRBD1. The J call may be incorrect, as the DNA end agrees better with TRBJ2-7. From germline, CDR1 is SQVTM and CDR2 ANQGSEA. This CDR3 spans 14 amino acids. CDR3 DNA sequence: TGCAGCGTTGAAGACGGGACAGAGGCGGGCGAGCAGTACTTC. Translating it yields CSVEDGTEAGEQYF.

This clonotype was detected once. The V and J genes are TRBV6-5 and TRBJ1-1; possibly TRBD1 for D (6 bases). The CDR3 spans 12 residues. Trimming removed 7 bases from V and 5 bases from J, with 11 bases in between. The germline V gene has CDR1 MNHEY and CDR2 SVGAGI. CDR3 coding DNA: TGTGCCAGCAAAGGGGGAGCGACTGAAGCTTTCTTT. As protein: CASKGGATEAFF.

V gene TRBV24-1 combines with J gene TRBJ2-1; D may be TRBD2 (6 bases). Germline CDR1 KGHDR, CDR2 SFDVKD. This CDR3 spans 15 amino acids. The V end was cut by 5 bases, the J end by 0 bases, with 10 bases between. CDR3 sequence (DNA): TGTGCCACCAGTGGGACGGGACTCTCCTACAATGAGCAGTTCTTC. This encodes CATSGTGLSYNEQFF.

In its sample, this clonotype was seen a few times. This chain connects TRBV5-6 to TRBJ1-5, with 9 bases identical to TRBD1. Germline V gives CDR1 SGHDT, CDR2 YYEEEE. CDR3 length: 17 residues. J lost 7 bases, V lost 3 bases, and 14 bases had no gene match. The DNA for the CDR3 is TGTGCCAGCAGCTCATATGCCGGGACAGGGCCCAAACAGCCCCAGCATTTT. This codes for CASSSYAGTGPKQPQHF.

The chain uses TRBV11-2 and TRBJ2-3; D is possibly TRBD1 (6 bases). The ends were cut back, 1 base at V and 2 bases at J, with 16 bases in the middle. The CDR3 has 17 amino acids. The germline gives CDR1 SGHAT, CDR2 FQNNGV. Here the CDR3 DNA reads TGTGCCAGCAGCTTAGGGGGGCCTCTCCCATTCACAGATACGCAGTATTTT. Translation: CASSLGGPLPFTDTQYF.

This clonotype was observed a handful of times. The chain combines TRBV25-1 with TRBJ2-7; D possibly corresponds to TRBD2 (6 bases). The germline V and J ends were trimmed by 1 base and 5 bases, with 21 bases remaining between them. Germline V gene lookup returns CDR1 MGHDK and CDR2 SYGVNS. The CDR3 contains 17 residues. The CDR3 is CASSELSTLPGVHEQYF. The DNA of the CDR3 is TGTGCCAGCAGTGAATTAAGTACTCTTCCGGGAGTCCACGAGCAGTACTTC.